Listed here is a single T cell receptor beta chain. No antigen is known for it. No much larger clone exists at a distance of one base, and base qualities are not known. These data originate in a study of T cell responses to AZD1222 COVID-19 vaccine (dated by TCRdb to about 2021). Regarding the study in general: Because spike-specific TCR depth and breadth did not differ between the two schedules, AZD1222 recipients who got a second dose at roughly 4 weeks were pooled with those who got a second dose at roughly 12 weeks. TCR sequencing covered approximately 230 trial participants: roughly 200 given two doses of AZD1222 and approximately 26 given two doses of MenACWY control vaccine. Trial participants were enrolled into age subgroups of 18-55, 56-69 and 70-plus years, which contained approximately 150, 28 and 58 TCR-sequenced participants, respectively. What the study reported, not specific to this receptor: Reportedly, close to half of the unique spike-specific TCRs recognized epitopes lying outside the regions that are mutated in the B.1.351 and B.1.1.7 variants. CD4 TCRs associated with the vaccine covered the entire spike protein, and the dominant responses were in regions 160-218 and 743-854. In the small 56-69-year group, the increase in depth fell short of significance, most likely because of low power. Most participants were white British and females outnumbered males, and the authors suggested that clonal diversity may have been underestimated. Conclusions about previously exposed vaccinees were limited because only six AZD1222 recipients were SARS-CoV-2 seropositive at baseline. No day 14 peak-response samples were available, so repertoires were characterized only after the peak T cell response. After two AZD1222 doses, both the breadth and the depth of spike-specific TCRs were significantly higher than at day 0 and than in MenACWY recipients.

The CDR3 regions of human TCRbeta chains were analyzed by immunosequencing. The authors processed their data as follows. Repertoire TCRs were matched against a reference library of SARS-CoV-2-specific TCRs generated with the MIRA antigen-specificity platform. Breadth was defined as the fraction of unique TCRs that were SARS-CoV-2-associated. Depth was defined as the fraction of total T cells that were SARS-CoV-2-associated. Using the MIRA data, every spike-specific TCR was mapped to the spike region that the TCR reacted to and assigned to either a CD4 or a CD8 class. Log10-transformed breadth and depth values were compared by one-way ANOVA with Sidak's multiple comparisons tests. In TCRdb, the immuneACCESS table is reduced to in-frame sequences with V and J assigned. These tables do not hold every clone; where another copy was compared, an unresolved V gene accounts for under half, and the others remain unexplained. V, J and clone size are taken as reported in that table, and D and trimming were inferred from the DNA itself. The sample yields more than 50,000 clones; approximately 90% were counted once. Together, the top ten hold 3.5% to 4% of the sample.

The time point label, as the study defines it: baseline before first vaccination. Vaccinee samples came from UK trials COV001 and COV002, including a single-blind randomized controlled phase 2/3 trial of AZD1222 (ChAdOx1 nCoV-19) in healthy adults. For TCRbeta chain sequencing, PBMC samples were collected from trial participants at day 0 and at day 28 after the second dose. The CDR3, cysteine through phenylalanine, is 17 amino acids long. Of all the DNA, just the CDR3 is kept, 51 bases in frame from base 1. The germline V gene provides CDR1 KGHSH and CDR2 LQKENI. V sheds 0 bases and J sheds 3 bases, leaving 17 bases between their ends.

The starting material was peripheral blood, obtained on day 0 of AZD1222 vaccination. The chain employs TRBV18 and TRBJ2-5, with no confidently assigned D gene. The TCR sequence derives from an adult in good health. The encoded CDR3 is CASSPPRFMTPEETQYF. The nucleotides are TGTGCCAGCTCACCACCGAGGTTCATGACGCCCGAAGAGACCCAGTACTTC.